The 17 T cell receptor beta chains given below trace back to one sample, sequenced in a study of T-cell reconstitution after alpha-beta-depleted transplantation in children. Preparing the TCRbeta library involved the use of unique molecular identifiers. Via MiXCR, TCRdb re-called the PCR reads, giving one row per CDR3 protein. Of 700,000 to 950,000 distinct CDR3 sequences in the sample, under 20% were seen once. The sample consisted of PBMCs, mostly from graft donor cells, taken 360 days after TCRalphabeta/CD19-depleted stem cell transplant. All receptors come from a male patient aged 10-17 years who had a stem cell transplant for acute lymphoblastic leukemia, so the T cells may come from the graft donor.

Many counts were recorded for this clonotype. The CDR3 nucleotides are TGTGCCAGCAGCTTACCCCCGGGAGGGCCGTCAGATACGCAGTATTTT. It yields the protein CASSLPPGGPSDTQYF. This chain uses TRBV7-3 with TRBJ2-3; TRBD2 matches 8 bases. The CDR3 is 16 residues long. Germline lookup yields CDR1 SGHTA and CDR2 FQGTGA. The junction had 8 bases not matched to a gene; V was cut back by 2 bases and J by 4 bases.

This clonotype turned up a few times. CDR3 amino acids: CASSAVSGGYEQYF. The CDR3 region has the DNA TGTGCCAGCAGCGCGGTGTCGGGGGGCTACGAGCAGTACTTC. The chain links TRBV27 to TRBJ2-7, with 7 bases fitting TRBD2. Unmatched junction bases numbered 8, after V lost 6 bases and J lost 3 bases. The CDR3 is 14 residues long. Germline CDR1 MNHEY, CDR2 SMNVEV (reference sequence).

This clonotype was seen at least ten times. The chain carries TRBV5-1 and TRBJ2-5; 11 nucleotides agree with TRBD2. V trimming: 3 bases; J trimming: 3 bases; junction bases outside the gene matches: 1. This CDR3 has 14 amino acids. Germline CDR1 reads SGHRS; CDR2 reads YFSETQ. CDR3 sequence (DNA): TGCGCCAGCAGCTCGGGACTAGCGGAAGAGACCCAGTACTTC. It translates to CASSSGLAEETQYF.

This clonotype was picked up many times. The chain has TRBV5-1 and TRBJ2-1; 11 bases agree with TRBD2. Germline values: CDR1 SGHRS, CDR2 YFSETQ. Trimming at V came to 2 bases and at J to 5 bases, leaving 9 bases not matched to a gene. The CDR3 is 17 amino acids. As DNA, the CDR3 is TGCGCCAGCAGCTTCTATGGACTAGCGGGCCTGAACAATGAGCAGTTCTTC. Protein product: CASSFYGLAGLNNEQFF.

This clonotype was observed a handful of times. The chain carries TRBV12-3 or TRBV12-4 and TRBJ1-5; D is possibly TRBD1 (6 bases). The V end was cut by 3 bases, the J end by 0 bases, with 12 bases between. This CDR3 region has 16 residues. The CDR3, as DNA: TGTGCCAGCAGTTTGGGACATATCCTTAGCAATCAGCCCCAGCATTTT. Its protein product is CASSLGHILSNQPQHF.

The chain uses TRBV5-5 and TRBJ2-5, with a possible D match to TRBD1 (5 bases). Trimming left V 2 bases short and J 4 bases short, with 12 bases between. CDR1 and CDR2 from the germline V gene are SGHKS and YYEKEE (reference sequence). The CDR3 extends over 14 amino acids. The CDR3 is CASSFGWGGETQYF. The CDR3 DNA reads as TGTGCCAGCAGCTTCGGTTGGGGCGGAGAGACCCAGTACTTC.

Many counts were recorded for this clonotype. J is TRBJ2-7 and V is TRBV4-1; 10 bases are shared with TRBD1. The CDR3 has 15 amino acids. Germline V gene data show CDR1 as MGHRA and CDR2 as YSYEKL. V was clipped by 1 base and J by 0 bases; unmatched bases: 0. CDR3 region: CASSQGQGASYEQYF. CDR3 sequence (DNA): TGCGCCAGCAGCCAAGGACAGGGGGCCTCCTACGAGCAGTACTTC.

This clonotype was observed many times. The CDR3 reads CSACDRGRVNQPQHF. The CDR3, as DNA: TGCAGTGCTTGCGACAGGGGGCGAGTCAATCAGCCCCAGCATTTT. The rearrangement links TRBV20-1 to TRBJ1-5; TRBD1 agrees at 10 bases. The CDR3 is 15 amino acids. J gave up 3 bases and V 5 bases, and 7 bases lay outside the gene matches. The V gene's germline CDR1 is DFQATT and CDR2 SNEGSKA (reference sequence).

This clonotype was recorded a few times. The V gene is TRBV20-1, the J gene TRBJ2-1; TRBD1 aligns across 8 bases. The CDR3 sequence is 18 residues long. Germline assignment: CDR1 DFQATT and CDR2 SNEGSKA (reference sequence). Unmatched junction bases numbered 15, after V lost 5 bases and J lost 0 bases. In DNA, the CDR3 is TGCAGTGCTCATACCAGGGGGCGCCCCCCGAGCTCCTACAATGAGCAGTTCTTC. Translated, it gives CSAHTRGRPPSSYNEQFF.

The V gene is TRBV7-9, the J gene TRBJ2-5, with a possible D match to TRBD2 (5 bases). CDR3 length: 15 amino acids. The V gene lost 8 bases and the J gene lost 5 bases, with 21 bases spanning the gap. CDR1 and CDR2 from the germline V gene are SEHNR and FQNEAQ (reference sequence). CDR3 sequence reads: CASRQPFLREETQYF. The CDR3 DNA follows: TGTGCCAGCCGCCAACCGTTTCTAAGGGAGGAGACCCAGTACTTC.

V is TRBV11-1 and J is TRBJ2-2, with 10 bases that match TRBD1. Germline CDR1 SGHAT, CDR2 FQDESV (reference sequence). This CDR3 is 21 amino acids long. The ends lost 2 bases at V and 0 bases at J; junction bases unmatched: 15. The chain's CDR3 is CASSLFRPGTGEHANTGELFF. CDR3 bases: TGTGCCAGCAGCTTATTTAGGCCCGGGACAGGGGAACACGCGAACACCGGGGAGCTGTTTTTT.

The J gene is TRBJ1-1, the V gene TRBV10-3; TRBD1 agrees at 8 bases. The germline V gene has CDR1 ENHRY and CDR2 SYGVKD. The CDR3 consists of 15 residues. With 3 bases clipped from V and 6 bases from J, the junction kept 9 bases outside the gene matches. Here the CDR3 DNA reads TGTGCCATCAGTGACCGACAGGGGAGTAGGCCTGAAGCTTTCTTT. This translates into CAISDRQGSRPEAFF.

This clonotype has a handful of counts. The genes are TRBV7-3 and TRBJ2-1, with 13 bases aligning to TRBD2. The CDR3 has 14 residues. Germline values: CDR1 SGHTA, CDR2 FQGTGA. After removal of 1 base from V and 15 bases from J, the junction contained 6 bases not matched to a gene. The CDR3 region has the DNA TGTGCCAGCAGCTTAAAACTAGCGGGAGGGCCTCGGTTCTTC. As protein: CASSLKLAGGPRFF.

This clonotype was recorded many times. This chain connects TRBV10-3 to TRBJ2-1, with D possibly being TRBD1 or TRBD2 (5 bases each). Germline V CDR1 and CDR2: ENHRY, SYGVKD. The V end was cut by 5 bases, the J end by 10 bases, with 15 bases between. This CDR3 spans 13 amino acids. DNA of the CDR3: TGTGCCATCAGTCCGGGACCCTCGCGGGAGCAGTTCTTC. Translated, it gives CAISPGPSREQFF.

The V call is TRBV20-1, the J call TRBJ2-3; TRBD1 is a possible D gene (5 bases). This CDR3 has 14 amino acids. The germline V gene encodes CDR1 DFQATT and CDR2 SNEGSKA (reference sequence). V lost 4 bases, J lost 2 bases, and 13 bases lay in between. CDR3 nucleotides: TGCAGTGCTAACCCAGGGCCCAACACAGATACGCAGTATTTT. It is translated as CSANPGPNTDTQYF.

This clonotype was recorded only once. The chain combines TRBV2 with TRBJ2-7, with 7 positions matching TRBD1. Germline-derived CDR1 and CDR2 are SNHLY and FYNNEI. CDR3 length: 13 residues. Written as DNA, the CDR3 is TGTGCTCTCCGGGACAGTGACCGGGGTGAGCAGTACTTC. It translates to CALRDSDRGEQYF.

The CDR3 region is CSARDWGLNRKFYEQYF. The DNA for the CDR3 is TGCAGTGCTAGAGATTGGGGACTCAACCGGAAGTTCTACGAGCAGTACTTC. The rearrangement uses TRBV20-1 and TRBJ2-7, with D possibly TRBD2 on 6 matching bases. Trimming removed 0 bases from V and 3 bases from J, with 21 bases in between. The CDR3 contains 17 residues. CDR1 is DFQATT and CDR2 is SNEGSKA in the germline V gene (reference sequence).